A single sample is the source of the 16 T cell receptor beta chains below, sequenced in a study of post-analysis software for immune sequencing data. Whole-study results and caveats: Patients carried several TRBV segments more frequently than controls did, and TRBV5-6, TRBV5-1 and TRBV20-1 were among them.

No antigen has been assigned to these receptors. cDNA libraries of TCR beta carried unique molecular identifiers. One entry per CDR3 protein, called by TCRdb with MiXCR from the PCR reads. The sample has 350,000 to 450,000 distinct CDR3 sequences; roughly 38% are singletons. The sequenced sample consisted of blood. Every receptor here comes from a girl aged 2-9 years with multiple sclerosis.

This clonotype was detected only a few times. This chain connects TRBV6-6 to TRBJ1-2; no firm D call. This CDR3 is built from 13 residues. Germline lookup yields CDR1 MNHNY and CDR2 SVGAGI (reference sequence). V was pared by 1 base and J by 6 bases, with 9 bases between. This CDR3 is CASSYWGSNGYTF. CDR3 coding DNA: TGTGCCAGCAGTTACTGGGGATCAAATGGCTACACCTTC.

This clonotype was seen a handful of times. The V gene is TRBV10-2, the J gene TRBJ1-5; D is uncertain. V shed 2 bases and J shed 3 bases, with 14 bases lying between them. Germline lookup yields CDR1 WSHSY and CDR2 SAAADI. This CDR3 is 16 amino acids long. CDR3 residues: CASSEENGQSNQPQHF. As DNA, the CDR3 is TGCGCCAGCAGTGAGGAGAACGGGCAATCCAATCAGCCCCAGCATTTT.

The chain is built from TRBV12-3 or TRBV12-4 and TRBJ2-3, with D perhaps TRBD2 (6 bases). The length of the CDR3 is 18 residues. The V end was cut by 3 bases, the J end by 6 bases, with 25 bases between. The CDR3 is CASSFFRGKASHYDTQYF. The CDR3 nucleotides are TGTGCCAGCAGTTTTTTCCGGGGGAAAGCCTCCCACTACGATACGCAGTATTTT.

This clonotype was seen more than once but under ten times. The gene calls are TRBV10-3 and TRBJ1-1, with TRBD1 identical over 8 bases. Per the germline V gene, CDR1 is ENHRY and CDR2 is SYGVKD. The CDR3 loop spans 14 amino acids. V trimming: 5 bases; J trimming: 3 bases; junction bases outside the gene matches: 5. The CDR3 DNA sequence: TGTGCCATCAGTAACAGGGGGGCGTACACTGAAGCTTTCTTT. Translation: CAISNRGAYTEAFF.

This clonotype was counted once. The rearrangement uses TRBV12-3 or TRBV12-4 and TRBJ1-1; D unresolved. CDR3 length: 14 residues. V gave up 1 base and J gave up 2 bases, with 8 bases separating them. This CDR3 reads CASSLDGPNTEAFF. As DNA, the CDR3 is TGTGCCAGCAGTTTAGATGGGCCAAACACTGAAGCTTTCTTT.

In its sample, this clonotype was seen a few times. This chain joins TRBV29-1 and TRBJ1-5; 11 nucleotides agree with TRBD1. The CDR3 runs to 16 residues. V gave up 7 bases and J gave up 0 bases; unmatched junction bases: 8. Germline CDR1 reads SQVTM; CDR2 reads ANQGSEA. Written as DNA, the CDR3 is TGCAGCGCGAGGACAGGGGGCGCAGGTAGCAATCAGCCCCAGCATTTT. It specifies CSARTGGAGSNQPQHF.

In DNA, the CDR3 is TGTGCCAGCAGCGTAGAACCGAACACTGAAGCTTTCTTT. Protein product: CASSVEPNTEAFF. The V gene is TRBV9, the J gene TRBJ1-1; no definite D call. The V end lost 0 bases, the J end lost 1 base, and 4 bases lay between the germline ends. This CDR3 contains 13 residues. Per germline, CDR1 SGDLS and CDR2 YYNGEE.

Comment on this clonotype: Its ends do not fully match the called genes, so a read error is possible. The rearrangement links TRBV29-1 to TRBJ2-5; D is ambiguous. The DNA end favors TRBJ2-7, so the J call may be wrong. Germline CDR1 and CDR2: SQVTM and ANQGSEA. The CDR3 is 16 residues long. In DNA, the CDR3 is TGCAGCGTTAAAGATCGGGCAGGAGCTCTTTCCTACGAGCAGTACTTC. Translated: CSVKDRAGALSYEQYF.

This clonotype was recorded a few times. This chain joins TRBV5-1 and TRBJ2-1; D gene uncertain. This CDR3 region has 15 residues. The germline CDR1 and CDR2 sequences are SGHRS and YFSETQ. Trimming shortened V by 3 bases and J by 8 bases, and 18 bases separated the two germline ends. The CDR3 protein is CASSWSLRPNDEQFF. DNA of the CDR3: TGCGCCAGCAGCTGGTCCCTACGGCCGAACGATGAGCAGTTCTTC.

DNA of the CDR3: TGCGCCAGCAAGGGGGCTACGAGCTCCTACAATGAGCAGTTCTTC. It yields the protein CASKGATSSYNEQFF. J is TRBJ2-1 and V is TRBV4-1, with 7 positions matching TRBD1. This CDR3 comprises 15 residues. CDR1 and CDR2 (germline): MGHRA, YSYEKL. V was pared by 7 bases and J by 0 bases, with 6 bases of the junction left unmatched.

This clonotype was seen a handful of times. The rearrangement links TRBV5-1 to TRBJ2-7, with D unclear. This CDR3 region has 12 residues. In germline, CDR1 is SGHRS, CDR2 YFSETQ. V dropped 0 bases and J dropped 5 bases, with 6 bases sitting between them. The CDR3 DNA is TGCGCCAGCAGCTTGGAATTCCACGAGCAGTACTTC. Translation gives CASSLEFHEQYF.

The chain couples TRBV27 to TRBJ2-1; tentative D call: TRBD2 (6 bases). The length of the CDR3 is 11 residues. CDR1 and CDR2 from the germline V gene are MNHEY and SMNVEV (reference sequence). The V end lost 5 bases, the J end lost 10 bases, and 9 bases lay between the germline ends. The CDR3 coding sequence is TGTGCCAGCAGTCGCGGACTAGAGCAGTTCTTC. It codes for CASSRGLEQFF.

The V call is TRBV24-1, the J call TRBJ1-2; a weak D match, TRBD1 (5 bases). The CDR3 sequence is 13 residues long. Trimming removed 5 bases from V and 8 bases from J, with 14 bases in between. Germline values: CDR1 KGHDR, CDR2 SFDVKD. CDR3 residues: CATSVTGGGGYTF. For the CDR3, the DNA is TGTGCCACCAGTGTCACCGGGGGAGGCGGCTACACCTTC.

In this sample, this clonotype turned up many times. The V call is TRBV20-1, the J call TRBJ2-1, with 8 positions matching TRBD2. CDR1 is DFQATT and CDR2 is SNEGSKA in the germline V gene (reference sequence). V lost 3 bases to trimming and J lost 0 bases; unmatched junction nucleotides: 4. This CDR3 region has 15 residues. The CDR3 loop is CSARATSASYNEQFF. The DNA of the CDR3 is TGCAGTGCTAGGGCGACTAGCGCCTCCTACAATGAGCAGTTCTTC.

The chain links TRBV6-5 to TRBJ2-7, with 8 nucleotides matching TRBD2. V shed 4 bases, J shed 3 bases, and the junction held 11 bases outside the gene matches. Germline V gene data show CDR1 as MNHEY and CDR2 as SVGAGI. The CDR3 consists of 16 residues. The CDR3 region has the DNA TGTGCCAGCAGTTTGGCCGGGACTAGGGGATTCTACGAGCAGTACTTC. It specifies CASSLAGTRGFYEQYF.

This clonotype turned up a few times. The chain joins TRBV28 to TRBJ2-5, with TRBD1 matching 7 bases. The CDR3 is made up of 13 amino acids. Germline V gives CDR1 MDHEN, CDR2 SYDVKM. With V trimmed by 8 bases and J by 4 bases, 7 bases remained unmatched. This chain's CDR3 is CASLGGWGETQYF. The CDR3 region has the DNA TGTGCCAGCCTAGGGGGCTGGGGAGAGACCCAGTACTTC.